The sequence of this TCR beta chain was determined in a study of blood T cell repertoires in COVID-19. Background on the study: From T cells, B-cell-depleted T cells, or PBMCs came the material, which was cDNA or gDNA.

This CDR3 is 15 amino acids long. The trim removed 6 bases at V and 7 bases at J, leaving 14 bases unmatched. Per the germline V gene, CDR1 is KGHSH and CDR2 is LQKENI. Generated by immunoSEQ multiplex PCR, the TCRdb table keeps only in-frame clones and is missing some. Counted here are approximately 530,000 clones, less than 90% occurring once; the ten biggest clones make up 7.8%. The receptor comes from a woman between 50 and 59 years old with COVID-19, enrolled during active disease. Sequencing was carried out using peripheral blood. The chain links TRBV18 to TRBJ2-7, with 8 nucleotides matching TRBD2. The CDR3 nucleotides are TGTGCCAGCTCCCCGGATCTAGCGGGTGTCAGGGAGCAGTACTTC. This encodes CASSPDLAGVREQYF.